This TCR beta chain originates from a study of shared clonotypes between healthy human individuals. Study observations and caveats: Between four donors, naive CD4 clonotypes were shared at a level of around 4.9%.

This table comes from immunoSEQ multiplex PCR, and its TCRdb copy is limited to in-frame clones, with some not included. Of hundreds of thousands of clones listed, 96% are singletons. Of note for this clone: Its antigen is not known.

From germline, CDR1 is MDHEN and CDR2 SYDVKM. V shed 3 bases and J 5 bases; nucleotides not matched to a gene: 7. The CDR3 has 16 amino acids. Sequencing was performed on memory CD8+ T cells sorted from blood. Subset given: CD45RO+ cells pooled with CCR7-negative TemRA cells. The chain recombines TRBV28 with TRBJ2-2, with 9 bases lining up with TRBD2. The sequence was collected from a man aged 25-45 years in good health. For the CDR3, the DNA is TGTGCCAGCAGTTTTTTTCGCGGGAGGGAAACCGGGGAGCTGTTTTTT. Residues: CASSFFRGRETGELFF.